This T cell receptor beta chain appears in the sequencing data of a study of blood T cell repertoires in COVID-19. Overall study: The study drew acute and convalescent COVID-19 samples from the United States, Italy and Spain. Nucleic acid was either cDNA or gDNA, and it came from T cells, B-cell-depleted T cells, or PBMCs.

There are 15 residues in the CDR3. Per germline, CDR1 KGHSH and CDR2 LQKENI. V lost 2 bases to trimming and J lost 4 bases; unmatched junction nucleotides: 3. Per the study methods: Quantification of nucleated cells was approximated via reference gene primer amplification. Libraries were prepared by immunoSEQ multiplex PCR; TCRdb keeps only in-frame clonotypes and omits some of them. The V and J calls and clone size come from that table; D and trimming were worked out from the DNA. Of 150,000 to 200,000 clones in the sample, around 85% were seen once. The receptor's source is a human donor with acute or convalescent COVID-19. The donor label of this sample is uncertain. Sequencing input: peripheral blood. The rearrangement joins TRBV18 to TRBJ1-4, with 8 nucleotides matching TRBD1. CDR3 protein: CASSPGQGGNEKLFF. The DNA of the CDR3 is TGTGCCAGCTCACCAGGACAGGGCGGTAATGAAAAACTGTTTTTT.